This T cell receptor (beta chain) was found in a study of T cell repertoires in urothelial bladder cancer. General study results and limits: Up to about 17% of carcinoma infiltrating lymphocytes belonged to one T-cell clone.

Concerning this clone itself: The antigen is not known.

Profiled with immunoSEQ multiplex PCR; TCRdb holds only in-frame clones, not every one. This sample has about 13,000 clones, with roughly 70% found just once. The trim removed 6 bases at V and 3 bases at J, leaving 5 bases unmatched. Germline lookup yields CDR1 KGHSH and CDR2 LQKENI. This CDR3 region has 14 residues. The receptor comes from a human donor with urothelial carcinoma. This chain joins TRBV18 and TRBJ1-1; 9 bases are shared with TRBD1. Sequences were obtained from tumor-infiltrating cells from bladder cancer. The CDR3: CASSTGGTDTEAFF. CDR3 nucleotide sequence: TGTGCCAGCTCCACAGGGGGCACCGACACTGAAGCTTTCTTT.